The clone carrying this T cell receptor beta chain occurred many times. Authors' methods: It was from reference gene primer amplification that nucleated cell counts were estimated. This table comes from immunoSEQ multiplex PCR, and its TCRdb copy is limited to in-frame clones, with some not included. V, J and clone size were drawn from that table, and D and trimming were deduced from the DNA. This table has roughly 170,000 clones, approximately 79% appearing once. This sample is drawn from a study of blood T cell repertoires in COVID-19. Study overall: Specimens from acute and convalescent COVID-19 originated in the United States, Italy and Spain. T cells, B-cell-depleted T cells, or PBMCs provided the cDNA or gDNA that served as material.

The CDR3 loop spans 11 amino acids. Germline assignment: CDR1 LGHNA and CDR2 YSLEER. Deletions cut 3 bases from V and 7 bases from J, with 4 bases between. The specimen sequenced was peripheral blood. The chain recombines TRBV4-3 with TRBJ2-1; D gene ambiguous. The sequence was obtained from a woman over 75 with acute or convalescent COVID-19. The CDR3 coding sequence is TGCGCCAGCAGCCACGAGAATGAGCAGTTCTTC. Encoded protein: CASSHENEQFF.